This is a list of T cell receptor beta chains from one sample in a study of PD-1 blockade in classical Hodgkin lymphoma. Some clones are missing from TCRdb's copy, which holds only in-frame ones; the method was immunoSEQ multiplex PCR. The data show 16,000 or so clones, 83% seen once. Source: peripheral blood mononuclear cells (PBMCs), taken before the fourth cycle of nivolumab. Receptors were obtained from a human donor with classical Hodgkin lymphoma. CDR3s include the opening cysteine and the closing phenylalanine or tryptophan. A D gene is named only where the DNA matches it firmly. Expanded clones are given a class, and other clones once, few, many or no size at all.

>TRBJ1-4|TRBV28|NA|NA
CASSIEGGATNEKLFF
TGTGCCAGCAGTATTGAGGGGGGAGCAACTAATGAAAAACTGTTTTTT
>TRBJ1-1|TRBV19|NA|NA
CASSITGFYDTEAFF
TGTGCCAGTAGTATCACAGGGTTTTATGACACTGAAGCTTTCTTT
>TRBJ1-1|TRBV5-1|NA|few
CASSNSTRNTEAFF
TGCGCCAGCAGCAACTCGACAAGGAACACTGAAGCTTTCTTT
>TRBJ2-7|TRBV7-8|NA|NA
CASRDRSPEQYF
TGTGCCAGCAGGGACCGGAGTCCCGAGCAGTACTTC
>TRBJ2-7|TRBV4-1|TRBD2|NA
CASSHLLAGVTYEQYF
TGCGCCAGCAGCCATTTGCTAGCGGGGGTTACCTACGAGCAGTACTTC
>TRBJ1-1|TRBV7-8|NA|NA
CASSLTGPQAFF
TGTGCCAGCAGCTTAACAGGCCCCCAAGCTTTCTTT
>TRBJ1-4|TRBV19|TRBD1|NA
CASSIIGQDATNEKLFF
TGTGCCAGTAGTATTATCGGACAGGATGCAACTAATGAAAAACTGTTTTTT
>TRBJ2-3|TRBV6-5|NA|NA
CASRGTPPTDTQYF
TGTGCCAGCAGAGGGACTCCACCCACAGATACGCAGTATTTT
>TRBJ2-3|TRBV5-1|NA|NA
CASSLAEARGTDTQYF
TGCGCCAGCAGCTTGGCAGAGGCTCGGGGCACAGATACGCAGTATTTT
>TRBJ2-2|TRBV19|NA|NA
CASKGGGRTGELFF
TGTGCCAGTAAGGGAGGGGGTCGCACCGGGGAGCTGTTTTTT
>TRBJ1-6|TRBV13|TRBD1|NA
CASSVDRGSPLHF
TGTGCCAGCAGCGTAGACAGGGGATCACCCCTCCACTTT
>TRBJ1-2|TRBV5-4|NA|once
CASSLAEFGYTF
TGTGCCAGCAGCCTGGCGGAATTTGGCTACACCTTC
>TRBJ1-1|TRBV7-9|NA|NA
CASSLAGVATEAFF
TGTGCCAGCAGCTTAGCAGGGGTAGCCACTGAAGCTTTCTTT
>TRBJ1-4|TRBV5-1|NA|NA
CASSGGFDNEKLFF
TGCGCCAGCAGCGGGGGGTTTGATAATGAAAAACTGTTTTTT
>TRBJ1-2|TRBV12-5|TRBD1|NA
CASGFPGGYGYTF
TGTGCTAGTGGTTTTCCAGGGGGCTATGGCTACACCTTC
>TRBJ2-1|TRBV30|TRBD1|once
CAWSGQGFGEQFF
TGTGCCTGGAGTGGACAGGGGTTCGGTGAGCAGTTCTTC
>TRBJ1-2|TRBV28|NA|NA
CASRAVDGPLYGYTF
TGTGCCAGCAGAGCTGTGGACGGTCCCCTCTATGGCTACACCTTC
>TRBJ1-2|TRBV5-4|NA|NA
CASSETAGLGYTF
TGTGCCAGCAGCGAAACTGCAGGGCTTGGCTACACCTTC
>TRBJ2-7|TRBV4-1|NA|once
CASSQTARSYEQYF
TGCGCCAGCAGCCAAACAGCCCGCTCCTACGAGCAGTACTTC
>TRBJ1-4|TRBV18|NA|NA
CASSPTPGENEKLFF
TGTGCCAGCTCACCAACCCCCGGGGAGAATGAAAAACTGTTTTTT
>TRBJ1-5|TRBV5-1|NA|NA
CASSLSGGNQPQHF
TGCGCCAGCAGCTTGTCTGGGGGCAATCAGCCCCAGCATTTT
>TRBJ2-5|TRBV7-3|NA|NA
CASSPHGGLETQYF
TGTGCCAGCAGCCCACATGGGGGGCTGGAGACCCAGTACTTC
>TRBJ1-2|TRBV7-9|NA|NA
CASNSDPSYGYTF
TGTGCCAGCAACTCAGATCCCTCCTATGGCTACACCTTC
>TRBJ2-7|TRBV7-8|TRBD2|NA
CASSLTSGGSYEQYF
TGTGCCAGCAGCTTGACTAGCGGGGGATCCTACGAGCAGTACTTC
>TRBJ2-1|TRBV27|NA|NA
CASSPASMVDEQFF
TGTGCCAGCAGCCCGGCTAGTATGGTCGATGAGCAGTTCTTC
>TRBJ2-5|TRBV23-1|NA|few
CASSHSDSSKTQYF
TGCGCCAGCAGTCACTCGGACAGTTCGAAGACCCAGTACTTC
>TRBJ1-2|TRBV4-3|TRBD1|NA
CASSQPGTVYGYTF
TGCGCCAGCAGCCAACCCGGGACAGTCTATGGCTACACCTTC
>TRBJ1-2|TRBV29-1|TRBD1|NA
CSVDGQGLFYGYTF
TGCAGCGTTGACGGACAGGGTTTATTTTATGGCTACACCTTC
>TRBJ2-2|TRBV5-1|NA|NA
CASSLQGTGELFF
TGCGCCAGCAGCTTGCAGGGCACCGGGGAGCTGTTTTTT
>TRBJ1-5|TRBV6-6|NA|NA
CASSPGQNLVQPQHF
TGTGCCAGCAGCCCCGGACAGAATTTAGTACAGCCCCAGCATTTT
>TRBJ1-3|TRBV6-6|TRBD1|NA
CATLTGASSGNTIYF
TGTGCCACCCTGACAGGGGCGAGCTCTGGAAACACCATATATTTT
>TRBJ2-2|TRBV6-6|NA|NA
CASSSDTGELFF
TGTGCCAGCAGTTCCGACACCGGGGAGCTGTTTTTT
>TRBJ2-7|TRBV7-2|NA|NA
CASSSSPGPYEQYF
TGTGCCAGCAGCTCGAGCCCCGGACCCTACGAGCAGTACTTC
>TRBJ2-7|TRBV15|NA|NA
CATSRARGAYEQYF
TGTGCCACCAGCAGAGCGAGGGGCGCCTACGAGCAGTACTTC
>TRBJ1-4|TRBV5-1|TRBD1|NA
CASSVQGFATNEKLFF
TGCGCCAGCAGCGTACAGGGGTTTGCAACTAATGAAAAACTGTTTTTT
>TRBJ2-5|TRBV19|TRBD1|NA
CASSIRGLQETQYF
TGTGCCAGTAGTATTAGGGGGCTCCAAGAGACCCAGTACTTC
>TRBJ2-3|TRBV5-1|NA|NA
CASSLALSGGADTQYF
TGCGCCAGCAGCTTGGCCCTGAGCGGAGGAGCAGATACGCAGTATTTT
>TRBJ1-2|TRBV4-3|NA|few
CASSQEKGRGYGYTF
TGCGCCAGCAGCCAAGAAAAGGGCAGAGGCTATGGCTACACCTTC
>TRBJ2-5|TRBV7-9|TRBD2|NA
CASSSPTIAGGQETQYF
TGTGCCAGCAGCTCCCCGACTATAGCGGGGGGGCAAGAGACCCAGTACTTC
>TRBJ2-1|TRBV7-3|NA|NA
CASSLIGGYNEQFF
TGTGCCAGCAGCTTGATAGGAGGTTACAATGAGCAGTTCTTC
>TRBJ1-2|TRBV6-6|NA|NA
CASLQTGIYGYTF
TGTGCCAGCTTACAAACAGGGATCTATGGCTACACCTTC
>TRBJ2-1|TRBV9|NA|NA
CASSVEETLSYNEQFF
TGTGCCAGCAGCGTAGAGGAGACCCTGTCATACAATGAGCAGTTCTTC
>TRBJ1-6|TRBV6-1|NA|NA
CASSEVGRVLGSPLHF
TGTGCCAGCAGTGAAGTAGGGAGGGTCTTAGGTTCACCCCTCCACTTT
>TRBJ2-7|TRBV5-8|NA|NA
CASSLGNAVRGEQYF
TGTGCCAGCAGCTTGGGGAACGCCGTAAGGGGCGAGCAGTACTTC
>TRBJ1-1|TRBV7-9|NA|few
CASSARMGEGEAFF
TGTGCCAGCAGCGCGCGCATGGGGGAGGGAGAAGCTTTCTTT
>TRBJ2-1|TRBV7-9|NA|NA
CASSLVGNEQFF
TGTGCCAGCAGCTTAGTAGGCAATGAGCAGTTCTTC